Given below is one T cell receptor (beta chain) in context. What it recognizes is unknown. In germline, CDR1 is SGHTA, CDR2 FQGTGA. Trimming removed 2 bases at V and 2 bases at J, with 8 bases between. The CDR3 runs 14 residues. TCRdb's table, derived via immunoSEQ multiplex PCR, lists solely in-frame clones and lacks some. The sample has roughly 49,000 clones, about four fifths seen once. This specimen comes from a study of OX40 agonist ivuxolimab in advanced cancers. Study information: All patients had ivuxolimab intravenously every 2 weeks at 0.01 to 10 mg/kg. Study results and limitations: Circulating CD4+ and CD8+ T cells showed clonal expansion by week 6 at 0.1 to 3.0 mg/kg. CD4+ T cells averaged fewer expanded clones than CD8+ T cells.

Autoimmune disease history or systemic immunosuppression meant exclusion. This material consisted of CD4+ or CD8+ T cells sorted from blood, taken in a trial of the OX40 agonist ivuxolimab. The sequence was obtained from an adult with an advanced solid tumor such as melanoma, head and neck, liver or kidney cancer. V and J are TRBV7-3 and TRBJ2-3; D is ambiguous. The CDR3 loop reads CASSLARVTDTQYF. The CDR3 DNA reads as TGTGCCAGCAGCTTAGCCCGGGTCACAGATACGCAGTATTTT.